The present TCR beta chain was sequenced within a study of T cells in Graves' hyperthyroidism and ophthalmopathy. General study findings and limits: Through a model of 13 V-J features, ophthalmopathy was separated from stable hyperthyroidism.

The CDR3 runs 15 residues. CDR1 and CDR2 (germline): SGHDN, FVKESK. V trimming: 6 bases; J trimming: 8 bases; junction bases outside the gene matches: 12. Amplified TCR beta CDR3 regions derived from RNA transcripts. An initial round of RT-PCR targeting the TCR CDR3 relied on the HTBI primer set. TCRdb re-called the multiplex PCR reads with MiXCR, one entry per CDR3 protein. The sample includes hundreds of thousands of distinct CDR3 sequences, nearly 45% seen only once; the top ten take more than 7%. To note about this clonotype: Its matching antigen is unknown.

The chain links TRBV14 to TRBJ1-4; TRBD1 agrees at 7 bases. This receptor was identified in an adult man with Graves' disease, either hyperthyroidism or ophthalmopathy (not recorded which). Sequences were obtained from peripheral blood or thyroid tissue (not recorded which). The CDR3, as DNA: TGTGCCAGCAGTACAACAGGGGTGTTTGAGGAAAAACTGTTTTTT. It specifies CASSTTGVFEEKLFF.